The 29 T cell receptor beta chains reported below all come from one sample, sequenced in a study of vaccination effects on CD4 cells after COVID-19. Produced via immunoSEQ multiplex PCR; TCRdb's table is partial and in-frame only. Of about 71,000 clones detected, roughly 78% appear once; the ten largest clones hold roughly 4%. Prior to sequencing, the ViraFEST assay stimulated PBMC with viral peptide pools, which expanded the antigen-specific CD4+ T cells. Isolating CD4+ T cells followed ten to eleven days of culture. Vaccinated participants had no history of SARS-CoV-2 infection and tested negative for nucleocapsid antibodies. What these receptors recognize is not known. The starting material was CD4+ T cells from PBMCs cultured with HCoV-OC43 spike peptides, obtained before COVID-19 vaccination. The subset is: HCoV-OC43 spike overlapping peptide pool stimulation. The receptor set was obtained from a human donor who received a COVID-19 vaccine.

The rearrangement links TRBV2 to TRBJ1-1; 7 bases fit TRBD1. The CDR3 runs 11 residues. Trimming removed 8 bases from V and 11 bases from J; junction bases left unmatched: 8. Germline values: CDR1 SNHLY, CDR2 FYNNEI. The CDR3 DNA reads as TGTGCCAGCGTTACAGGGGTGCGGGCTTTCTTT. Translating gives CASVTGVRAFF. Based on the CDR3 plus reference TRBV2 and TRBJ1-1, the full variable domain is EPEVTQTPSHQVTQMGQEVILRCVPISNHLYFYWYRQILGQKVEFLVSFYNNEISEKSEIFDDQFSVERPDGSNFTLKIRSTKLEDSAMYFCASVTGVRAFFGQGTRLTVV.

This rearrangement joins TRBV9 to TRBJ2-3, with D perhaps TRBD2 (7 bases). CDR3 length: 16 amino acids. The germline V and J ends were trimmed by 0 bases and 4 bases, with 15 bases remaining between them. Germline lookup yields CDR1 SGDLS and CDR2 YYNGEE. The CDR3 DNA follows: TGTGCCAGCAGCGTAGTCGAGGGGGGGCCCTCAGATACGCAGTATTTT. Its protein product is CASSVVEGGPSDTQYF.

This clone occurred once. The chain employs TRBV11-2 and TRBJ2-4, with 11 bases matching TRBD2. The CDR3 consists of 15 residues. From germline, CDR1 is SGHAT and CDR2 FQNNGV. V lost 6 bases and J lost 7; bases outside the gene matches: 8. CDR3 sequence: CASRSLAGAHNIQYF. CDR3 coding DNA: TGTGCCAGCAGATCACTAGCGGGGGCCCACAACATTCAGTACTTC.

The chain links TRBV16 to TRBJ1-3, with D unclear. Trimming removed 0 bases at V and 7 bases at J, with 10 bases between. Germline V gene data show CDR1 as KGHSY and CDR2 as FQNENV. The CDR3 consists of 14 residues. For the CDR3, the DNA is TGTGCCAGCAGCCAATCTGCGGGAGGGAACACCATATATTTT. This gives the protein CASSQSAGGNTIYF.

The chain is built from TRBV28 and TRBJ1-1; 10 positions agree with TRBD1. V was pared by 4 bases and J by 1 base, with 0 bases of the junction left unmatched. Germline V gene lookup returns CDR1 MDHEN and CDR2 SYDVKM. The CDR3 contains 14 residues. The CDR3 nucleotides are TGTGCCAGCAGTTGGACAGGGGGGAACACTGAAGCTTTCTTT. It specifies CASSWTGGNTEAFF.

The chain couples TRBV2 to TRBJ2-5; D gene ambiguous. Trimming shortened V by 7 bases and J by 5 bases, and 5 bases separated the two germline ends. The CDR3 has 10 amino acids. Germline loops: CDR1 SNHLY, CDR2 FYNNEI. CDR3 coding DNA: TGTGCCAGCAAATCCGAGACCCAGTACTTC. It yields the protein CASKSETQYF.

This sequence joins TRBV21-1 and TRBJ2-7. TRBV21-1 is assigned pseudogene status. The CDR3 is 15 amino acids. The CDR3 protein is CASSKRAGHANEQYV. The CDR3 nucleotides read TGTGCCAGCAGCAAGCGGGCAGGGCACGCAAACGAGCAGTACGTC.

In DNA form, the CDR3 reads TGTGCCGCCCCATCGGCGAACGGGATGAACACTGAAGCTTTCTTT. Its translation is CAAPSANGMNTEAFF. This chain links TRBV28 with TRBJ1-1; D is undetermined. This CDR3 is 15 amino acids long. Trimming took 11 bases from V and 0 from J, leaving 19 bases between them. Germline V lookup: CDR1 MDHEN, CDR2 SYDVKM.

The chain employs TRBV5-6 and TRBJ2-3, with 7 positions matching TRBD2. Germline V gene data show CDR1 as SGHDT and CDR2 as YYEEEE. The CDR3 is made up of 15 amino acids. V trimming: 5 bases; J trimming: 0 bases; junction bases outside the gene matches: 6. Here the CDR3 DNA reads TGTGCCAGCAGTGACAGCGGGACTAGCACAGATACGCAGTATTTT. Translating it yields CASSDSGTSTDTQYF.

The chain has TRBV6-1 and TRBJ2-3; no clear D. V lost 0 bases and J lost 8, with 12 bases in between. The germline V gene encodes CDR1 MNHNS and CDR2 SASEGT. The CDR3 runs 14 residues. CDR3 protein: CASSEAVPPFTQYF. The CDR3 DNA sequence: TGTGCCAGCAGTGAAGCGGTTCCGCCATTTACGCAGTATTTT.

Here the CDR3 reads CSAREREAFF. CDR3 nucleotides: TGCAGTGCTAGAGAACGTGAAGCTTTCTTT. The rearrangement uses TRBV20-1 and TRBJ1-1; unclear D gene. Trimming pared 0 bases from V and 7 bases from J, leaving 3 bases between. The CDR3 length is 10 residues. Germline CDR1 reads DFQATT; CDR2 reads SNEGSKA (reference sequence).

This chain connects TRBV12-3 or TRBV12-4 to TRBJ2-1; tentatively, D is TRBD2 (6 bases). Trimming stripped 6 bases from V and 6 bases from J, with 12 bases between. The CDR3 is 13 amino acids. In DNA, the CDR3 is TGTGCCAGCAGGCCCGGGACTCCCAATGAGCAGTTCTTC. Its protein is CASRPGTPNEQFF.

This clone came up a few times. The CDR3 is CASSAGGRNTGELFF. Here the CDR3 DNA reads TGTGCCAGCAGCGCAGGAGGGCGGAACACCGGGGAGCTGTTTTTT. The chain recombines TRBV7-9 with TRBJ2-2, with D perhaps matching TRBD2 (6 bases). Germline V gives CDR1 SEHNR, CDR2 FQNEAQ (reference sequence). The CDR3 extends over 15 amino acids. V was pared by 5 bases and J by 1 base, with 11 bases between.

The chain recombines TRBV28 with TRBJ2-2, with D uncertain. CDR1 is MDHEN, CDR2 SYDVKM, per germline. The ends were cut back, 3 bases at V and 6 bases at J, with 8 bases in the middle. The CDR3 extends over 13 amino acids. CDR3 nucleotide sequence: TGTGCCAGCAGTTTGGAAGAGCCCGGGGAGCTGTTTTTT. Translated: CASSLEEPGELFF.

The chain links TRBV27 to TRBJ2-5; D may be TRBD1 (6 bases). The length of the CDR3 is 14 residues. V was pared by 4 bases and J by 4 bases, with 13 bases between. Germline V lookup: CDR1 MNHEY, CDR2 SMNVEV (reference sequence). Here the CDR3 reads CASSSTGSGETQYF. The CDR3, as DNA: TGTGCCAGCAGTTCAACAGGGTCTGGAGAGACCCAGTACTTC.

The chain carries TRBV3-1 (or the pseudogene TRBV3-2) and TRBJ2-2, with 9 bases identical to TRBD2. CDR3 size: 16 residues. Germline V gene data show CDR1 as LGHDT and CDR2 as YNNKEL (reference sequence). The J segment lost 7 bases and the V segment lost 5 bases, leaving 11 bases of the junction unmatched. This CDR3 is CASSGRLADPHGELFF. CDR3 nucleotides: TGTGCCAGCAGCGGGCGACTAGCGGATCCCCACGGGGAGCTGTTTTTT.

The chain recombines TRBV5-4 with TRBJ2-1; 8 nucleotides line up with TRBD2. This CDR3 contains 15 residues. V dropped 0 bases and J dropped 3; count of bases not matched to a gene: 2. Germline V gene lookup returns CDR1 SGHNT and CDR2 YYREEE (reference sequence). CDR3 amino acids: CASSLESGGYNEQFF. The CDR3 DNA sequence: TGTGCCAGCAGCTTGGAAAGCGGGGGCTACAATGAGCAGTTCTTC.

This clone appeared a few times. The J gene is TRBJ2-7, the V gene TRBV4-1; perhaps TRBD1 as D (6 bases). The CDR3 contains 13 residues. V lost 4 bases and J 7 bases, leaving 14 bases between the germline ends. Germline V gives CDR1 MGHRA, CDR2 YSYEKL. This CDR3 is CASSPRGAEEQYV. CDR3 nucleotide sequence: TGCGCCAGCAGCCCCAGGGGTGCGGAGGAGCAGTACGTC.

A few counts support this clone. V is TRBV12-5 and J is TRBJ2-3; D might be TRBD1 or TRBD2, each matching 5 bases. The V and J ends lost 7 bases and 4 bases respectively, with 15 bases between them. The CDR3 extends over 14 amino acids. Germline assignment: CDR1 LGHNT and CDR2 FRNRAP. CDR3 bases: TGTGCTAGTGCCCCGGGACGAAACGCAGATACGCAGTATTTT. This codes for CASAPGRNADTQYF.

The chain is built from TRBV4-1 and TRBJ2-5; TRBD1 agrees at 8 bases. Germline CDR1 and CDR2: MGHRA and YSYEKL. The CDR3 has 18 amino acids. With 2 bases clipped from V and 2 bases from J, the junction kept 13 bases outside the gene matches. The CDR3 nucleotides read TGCGCCAGCAGCCAACTCAACTCCGGGACAGGACAACAAGAGACCCAGTACTTC. Protein product: CASSQLNSGTGQQETQYF.

This chain links TRBV2 with TRBJ2-6; the match to TRBD1 covers 8 bases. The V and J ends lost 5 bases and 2 bases, in that order; junction bases with no gene match: 2. The CDR3 length is 15 residues. In germline, CDR1 is SNHLY, CDR2 FYNNEI. As DNA, the CDR3 is TGTGCCAGCAGTAGACAGGGGCCTGGGGCCAACGTCCTGACTTTC. This encodes CASSRQGPGANVLTF.

The J gene is TRBJ1-5, the V gene TRBV28, with D unclear. V lost 6 bases to trimming and J lost 0 bases, with 12 bases between them. CDR1 MDHEN and CDR2 SYDVKM come from the germline V gene. This CDR3 spans 15 amino acids. The CDR3 coding sequence is TGTGCCAGCAGAGCGACGTTGTCTAGCAATCAGCCCCAGCATTTT. Translated, it gives CASRATLSSNQPQHF.

The chain is built from TRBV7-3 and TRBJ2-5; maybe TRBD1 (6 bases). The germline V and J ends were trimmed by 5 bases and 5 bases, with 15 bases remaining between them. Germline V lookup: CDR1 SGHTA, CDR2 FQGTGA. This CDR3 contains 14 residues. CDR3 region: CASSRGHGRETQYF. The CDR3 DNA reads TGTGCCAGCAGCCGGGGACATGGAAGGGAGACCCAGTACTTC.

The rearrangement links TRBV5-1 to TRBJ1-1; 7 bases fit TRBD1. CDR3 length equals 19 residues. J gave up 4 bases and V 3 bases, and 21 bases lay outside the gene matches. Germline-derived CDR1 and CDR2 are SGHRS and YFSETQ. The CDR3 spells CASSSFKTPGQLGVTEAFF. The CDR3 DNA sequence: TGCGCCAGCAGCTCATTCAAAACTCCGGGACAGCTGGGGGTCACTGAAGCTTTCTTT. The full variable domain, in which reference TRBV5-1 and TRBJ1-1 provide the parts outside the CDR3, is KAGVTQTPRYLIKTRGQQVTLSCSPISGHRSVSWYQQTPGQGLQFLFEYFSETQRNKGNFPGRFSGRQFSNSRSEMNVSTLELGDSALYLCASSSFKTPGQLGVTEAFFGQGTRLTVV.

This clone was detected once. This rearrangement joins TRBV18 to TRBJ2-5; D is undetermined. Trimming took 3 bases from V and 2 from J, leaving 10 bases between them. Germline V gene data show CDR1 as KGHSH and CDR2 as LQKENI. The CDR3 runs to 14 residues. CDR3 coding DNA: TGTGCCAGCTCACCGACCTCTGCACAAGAGACCCAGTACTTC. Protein: CASSPTSAQETQYF.

This clone occurred once. The CDR3 nucleotides read TGTGCCAGCAGTTTCCCCGCTGGGGCCAATCAGCCCCAGCATTTT. It codes for CASSFPAGANQPQHF. The chain has TRBV28 and TRBJ1-5, with D possibly being TRBD1 (5 bases). Trimming took off 3 bases at V and 3 bases at J, with 12 bases between the two ends. This CDR3 contains 15 residues. Germline V gene lookup returns CDR1 MDHEN and CDR2 SYDVKM. The full variable domain, rest sourced from reference TRBV28 and TRBJ1-5, is DVKVTQSSRYLVKRTGEKVFLECVQDMDHENMFWYRQDPGLGLRLIYFSYDVKMKEKGDIPEGYSVSREKKERFSLILESASTNQTSMYLCASSFPAGANQPQHFGDGTRLSIL.

In its sample, this clone was seen a few times. This chain uses TRBV28 with TRBJ1-2, with 10 bases lining up with TRBD1. This CDR3 region has 13 residues. Germline V gene lookup returns CDR1 MDHEN and CDR2 SYDVKM. The V and J ends lost 6 bases and 8 bases, in that order; junction bases with no gene match: 6. Written as DNA, the CDR3 is TGTGCCAGCAGGGGACAGGGGATTAAGGGCTACACCTTC. It yields the protein CASRGQGIKGYTF.

This chain joins TRBV6-2 or TRBV6-3 and TRBJ2-7; TRBD1 agrees at 10 bases. Germline V gene lookup returns CDR1 MNHEY and CDR2 SVGEGT. V shed 0 bases and J 6 bases; nucleotides not matched to a gene: 11. CDR3 length equals 17 residues. CDR3 sequence (DNA): TGTGCCAGCAGTTACTCCCCCCGACAGGGGGCGAGGAGCGAGCAGTACGTC. The encoded protein is CASSYSPRQGARSEQYV.

This sequence joins TRBV6-5 and TRBJ1-4; weak D call: TRBD1 (6 bases). V gave up 6 bases and J gave up 7 bases, with 18 bases separating them. The CDR3 length is 15 residues. Germline V lookup: CDR1 MNHEY, CDR2 SVGAGI. Here the CDR3 reads CASSLGTLIGEKLFF. The CDR3 bases are TGTGCCAGCAGCCTCGGGACATTAATCGGTGAAAAACTGTTTTTT.